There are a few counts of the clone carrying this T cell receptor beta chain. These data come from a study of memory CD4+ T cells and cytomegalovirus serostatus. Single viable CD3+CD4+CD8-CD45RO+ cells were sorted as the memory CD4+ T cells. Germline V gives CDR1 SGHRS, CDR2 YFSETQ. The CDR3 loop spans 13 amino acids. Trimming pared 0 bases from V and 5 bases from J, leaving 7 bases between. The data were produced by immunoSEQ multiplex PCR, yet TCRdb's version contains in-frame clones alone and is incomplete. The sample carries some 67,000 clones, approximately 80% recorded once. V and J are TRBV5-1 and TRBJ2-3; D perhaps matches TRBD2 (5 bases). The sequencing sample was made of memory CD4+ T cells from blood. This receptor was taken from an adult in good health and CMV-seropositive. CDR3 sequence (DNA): TGCGCCAGCAGCTTGGCCGGGAAAGATACGCAGTATTTT. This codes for CASSLAGKDTQYF.